The 30 T cell receptor beta chains given below trace back to one sample, sequenced in a study of OX40 agonist ivuxolimab in advanced cancers. Sequencing used immunoSEQ multiplex PCR; TCRdb keeps in-frame clones, though not all of them. Of 45,000 to 50,000 clones in the sample, approximately 90% were seen once. This specimen was CD4+ or CD8+ T cells sorted from blood, taken in a trial of the OX40 agonist ivuxolimab. These receptors came from an adult with an advanced solid tumor such as melanoma, head and neck, liver or kidney cancer.

The J gene is TRBJ1-2, the V gene TRBV7-8; 9 bases are a match to TRBD1. The germline V gene encodes CDR1 SGHVS and CDR2 FQNEAQ. The CDR3 consists of 17 residues. Germline trimming cut 4 bases from V and 5 bases from J; bases unmatched to any gene: 14. The CDR3, as DNA: TGTGCCAGCAGCTCACCCCCCTGGGACAGGGTTTCGTATGGCTACACCTTC. Translating gives CASSSPPWDRVSYGYTF.

V gene TRBV11-2 combines with J gene TRBJ1-4; D gene ambiguous. This CDR3 spans 12 amino acids. V lost 5 bases and J lost 11, with 12 bases in between. The germline V gene has CDR1 SGHAT and CDR2 FQNNGV. The CDR3 sequence is CASSPTRAKLFF. CDR3 sequence (DNA): TGTGCCAGCAGCCCGACCCGGGCCAAACTGTTTTTT.

V and J are TRBV5-1 and TRBJ2-3, with 7 bases that match TRBD2. Germline trimming cut 1 base from V and 3 bases from J; bases unmatched to any gene: 5. The germline gives CDR1 SGHRS, CDR2 YFSETQ. The CDR3 is made up of 15 amino acids. The CDR3 DNA sequence: TGCGCCAGCAGCTTGCTGGGGGGGGGAACAGATACGCAGTATTTT. This translates into CASSLLGGGTDTQYF. The full variable domain, rest sourced from reference TRBV5-1 and TRBJ2-3, is KAGVTQTPRYLIKTRGQQVTLSCSPISGHRSVSWYQQTPGQGLQFLFEYFSETQRNKGNFPGRFSGRQFSNSRSEMNVSTLELGDSALYLCASSLLGGGTDTQYFGPGTRLTVL.

The V and J genes are TRBV19 and TRBJ2-2; 9 bases agree with TRBD1. Germline V gives CDR1 LNHDA, CDR2 SQIVND (reference sequence). The CDR3 runs 16 residues. With V trimmed by 3 bases and J by 3 bases, 5 bases remained unmatched. The CDR3 nucleotides are TGTGCCAGTAGTATCAACAGGGGGCTCTACACCGGGGAGCTGTTTTTT. As protein: CASSINRGLYTGELFF.

V usage is TRBV10-2 and J usage is TRBJ2-7; D is ambiguous. Germline assignment: CDR1 WSHSY and CDR2 SAAADI. The CDR3 covers 16 residues. The germline V and J ends were trimmed by 2 bases and 0 bases, with 14 bases remaining between them. CDR3 in amino acids: CASSEDGSQSSYEQYF. CDR3 nucleotides: TGCGCCAGCAGTGAGGATGGCTCACAGAGCTCCTACGAGCAGTACTTC.

The chain has TRBV4-1 and TRBJ2-3; TRBD1 is a possible D gene (6 bases). The CDR3 is 16 amino acids. Trimming shortened V by 4 bases and J by 4 bases, and 18 bases separated the two germline ends. Germline V lookup: CDR1 MGHRA, CDR2 YSYEKL. The CDR3 bases are TGCGCCAGCAGCCCTTCCTACACAGGGAACCCAGATACGCAGTATTTT. Translation: CASSPSYTGNPDTQYF.

The chain links TRBV11-2 to TRBJ2-2; 10 nucleotides match TRBD2. The germline V gene has CDR1 SGHAT and CDR2 FQNNGV. Trimming cost V 4 bases and J 7 bases; bases outside gene matches: 15. The CDR3 consists of 18 residues. The CDR3 sequence is CASSSAPLAGERGGELFF. The CDR3 DNA sequence: TGTGCCAGCAGCTCTGCACCCCTAGCGGGGGAAAGGGGCGGGGAGCTGTTTTTT.

This clone was seen just once. The gene calls are TRBV5-5 and TRBJ2-1; D is unclear. V lost 6 bases and J lost 7, with 8 bases in between. CDR1 SGHKS and CDR2 YYEKEE come from the germline V gene (reference sequence). This CDR3 has 11 residues. The CDR3 here is CASKGQNEQFF. The DNA for the CDR3 is TGTGCCAGCAAAGGGCAAAATGAGCAGTTCTTC.

The chain links TRBV11-3 to TRBJ2-7; 8 bases align to TRBD2. With 5 bases clipped from V and 3 bases from J, the junction kept 6 bases outside the gene matches. This CDR3 contains 14 residues. Germline lookup yields CDR1 SGHNT and CDR2 YENEEA. CDR3 nucleotides: TGTGCCAGCAGCCCGGGGAGCGGGAGCTACGAGCAGTACTTC. Translation gives CASSPGSGSYEQYF.

This chain joins TRBV5-1 and TRBJ2-5; tentative D call: TRBD2 (6 bases). The DNA end lines up better with TRBJ2-7; the J call may be wrong. The CDR3 length is 12 residues. CDR1 and CDR2 (germline): SGHRS, YFSETQ. The CDR3 is CASSKGLYEQYF. Here the CDR3 DNA reads TGCGCCAGCAGCAAGGGACTCTACGAGCAGTACTTC.

The rearrangement uses TRBV27 and TRBJ2-7; TRBD2 might be the D (5 bases). CDR1 is MNHEY, CDR2 SMNVEV, per germline (reference sequence). The V end was cut by 3 bases, the J end by 5 bases, with 11 bases between. This CDR3 region has 13 residues. CDR3 sequence reads: CASSFTADHEQYF. The CDR3 DNA follows: TGTGCCAGCAGTTTCACAGCGGACCACGAGCAGTACTTC.

The chain joins TRBV5-4 to TRBJ1-5; D is unresolved. CDR3 size: 12 residues. Trimming took off 0 bases at V and 7 bases at J, with 5 bases between the two ends. Germline lookup yields CDR1 SGHNT and CDR2 YYREEE (reference sequence). The CDR3 nucleotides read TGTGCCAGCAGCTTGGACGGACAGCCCCAGCATTTT. Its translation: CASSLDGQPQHF. The variable domain in full, with the rest retrieved from reference TRBV5-4 and TRBJ1-5, is ETGVTQSPTHLIKTRGQQVTLRCSSQSGHNTVSWYQQALGQGPQFIFQYYREEENGRGNFPPRFSGLQFPNYSSELNVNALELDDSALYLCASSLDGQPQHFGDGTRLSIL.

V and J are TRBV7-3 and TRBJ2-1; 14 bases line up with TRBD2. In germline, CDR1 is SGHTA, CDR2 FQGTGA. This CDR3 is built from 15 residues. The V and J ends lost 4 bases and 8 bases, in that order; junction bases with no gene match: 4. This CDR3 is CASSSGLAGVHEQFF. The CDR3 DNA reads as TGTGCCAGCAGCTCGGGACTAGCGGGAGTCCATGAGCAGTTCTTC.

The chain uses TRBV19 and TRBJ2-3; 16 nucleotides agree with TRBD2. Losses at the gene ends were 4 bases for V and 5 bases for J; bases not matched to a gene: 6. CDR1 is LNHDA and CDR2 is SQIVND in the germline V gene (reference sequence). The CDR3 runs to 17 residues. The CDR3, as DNA: TGTGCCAGTAGTACCCTGGGACTAGCGGGAGGGCAAGATACGCAGTATTTT. It encodes CASSTLGLAGGQDTQYF. The full variable domain, its missing parts supplied by reference TRBV19 and TRBJ2-3, is DGGITQSPKYLFRKEGQNVTLSCEQNLNHDAMYWYRQDPGQGLRLIYYSQIVNDFQKGDIAEGYSVSREKKESFPLTVTSAQKNPTAFYLCASSTLGLAGGQDTQYFGPGTRLTVL.

The chain combines TRBV2 with TRBJ1-1, with D possibly being TRBD1 (6 bases). The V end was cut by 8 bases, the J end by 0 bases, with 16 bases between. In germline, CDR1 is SNHLY, CDR2 FYNNEI. The CDR3 has 15 residues. CDR3 sequence (DNA): TGTGCCAGCGAATACGGACAGCCCATGAACACTGAAGCTTTCTTT. Residues: CASEYGQPMNTEAFF.

This chain uses TRBV6-5 with TRBJ1-2; D perhaps matches TRBD1 (5 bases). The CDR3 runs 13 residues. Germline loops: CDR1 MNHEY, CDR2 SVGAGI. Trimming removed 6 bases from V and 0 bases from J, with 8 bases in between. The CDR3 region has the DNA TGTGCCAGCAGACAGGAGACTAACTATGGCTACACCTTC. This codes for CASRQETNYGYTF.

V is TRBV19 and J is TRBJ2-3; 7 bases agree with TRBD1. The CDR3 sequence is 16 residues long. Germline V gene lookup returns CDR1 LNHDA and CDR2 SQIVND (reference sequence). V lost 4 bases, J lost 3 bases, and 10 bases stayed unmatched. This chain's CDR3 is CASSSQQGRRTDTQYF. CDR3 bases: TGTGCCAGTAGTAGCCAACAGGGGCGGCGGACAGATACGCAGTATTTT.

This sequence joins TRBV5-4 and TRBJ2-2; 10 nucleotides line up with TRBD1. Germline values: CDR1 SGHNT, CDR2 YYREEE (reference sequence). CDR3 size: 15 residues. The ends lost 3 bases at V and 5 bases at J; junction bases unmatched: 4. The CDR3: CASSSGTGVTGELFF. The DNA for the CDR3 is TGTGCCAGCAGCTCTGGGACAGGGGTTACCGGGGAGCTGTTTTTT.

The chain joins TRBV19 to TRBJ2-1, with D perhaps being TRBD1 or TRBD2 (7 bases each). Between the trimmed V and J ends, which lost 7 bases and 0 bases, there was a span of 13 bases. The length of the CDR3 is 15 residues. Germline V gene data show CDR1 as LNHDA and CDR2 as SQIVND (reference sequence). CDR3 sequence (DNA): TGTGCCAGTACCAGGGGGGGCAGCTCCTACAATGAGCAGTTCTTC. This codes for CASTRGGSSYNEQFF.

The chain links TRBV2 to TRBJ2-7; D might be TRBD1 (6 bases). V was shortened by 2 bases and J by 4 bases, with 15 bases between the two germline ends. Looked up from germline, CDR1 is SNHLY and CDR2 is FYNNEI. The CDR3 sequence is 15 residues long. The DNA of the CDR3 is TGTGCCAGCAGTGAACCAGACAGGTCCCCTTACGAGCAGTACTTC. Translating gives CASSEPDRSPYEQYF.

The rearrangement links TRBV5-6 to TRBJ1-5, with D possibly being TRBD1 (5 bases). Looked up from germline, CDR1 is SGHDT and CDR2 is YYEEEE. CDR3 length equals 15 residues. The V end lost 5 bases, the J end lost 2 bases, and 14 bases lay between the germline ends. The CDR3: CASSHSREGNQPQHF. CDR3 DNA sequence: TGTGCCAGCAGTCACTCCAGGGAAGGCAATCAGCCCCAGCATTTT.

V and J are TRBV19 and TRBJ1-5, with 9 bases identical to TRBD1. J gave up 2 bases and V 3 bases, and 11 bases lay outside the gene matches. This CDR3 is built from 18 residues. Germline V gives CDR1 LNHDA, CDR2 SQIVND (reference sequence). As DNA, the CDR3 is TGTGCCAGTAGTATGGGGACAGGGTTGTGGATAGGCAATCAGCCCCAGCATTTT. Its protein product is CASSMGTGLWIGNQPQHF.

This chain connects TRBV14 to TRBJ1-2; D uncertain. The CDR3 contains 15 residues. V gave up 2 bases and J gave up 4 bases, with 14 bases separating them. CDR1 is SGHDN, CDR2 FVKESK, per germline. In nucleotides, the CDR3 is TGTGCCAGCAGCCAACTCCAGACCGATTCCTATGGCTACACCTTC. As protein: CASSQLQTDSYGYTF.

The CDR3, as DNA: TGTGCCAGCAGCCCCCAGGGGAGTCTTGAAGCTTTCTTT. It translates to CASSPQGSLEAFF. V usage is TRBV5-4 and J usage is TRBJ1-1; tentative D call: TRBD1 (6 bases). CDR1 and CDR2 (germline): SGHNT, YYREEE (reference sequence). V gave up 4 bases and J gave up 7 bases, with 14 bases separating them. There are 13 residues in the CDR3.

The chain has TRBV7-9 and TRBJ2-7; TRBD1 might be the D (6 bases). The CDR3 consists of 14 residues. The V end was cut by 5 bases, the J end by 2 bases, with 13 bases between. CDR1 SEHNR and CDR2 FQNEAQ come from the germline V gene (reference sequence). The CDR3 coding sequence is TGTGCCAGCAGCCATCAGGACAGCCCCTACGAGCAGTACTTC. It codes for CASSHQDSPYEQYF.

The chain is built from TRBV29-1 and TRBJ1-2; the D is unclear. CDR1 is SQVTM and CDR2 is ANQGSEA in the germline V gene. The CDR3 loop spans 14 amino acids. V lost 3 bases to trimming and J lost 0 bases, with 11 bases between them. This CDR3 is CSVDEGIANYGYTF. The CDR3 DNA sequence: TGCAGCGTTGACGAGGGAATAGCTAACTATGGCTACACCTTC.

This chain uses TRBV27 with TRBJ1-6; the D gene is possibly TRBD1 (6 bases). Looked up from germline, CDR1 is MNHEY and CDR2 is SMNVEV (reference sequence). CDR3 length equals 15 residues. V gave up 3 bases and J gave up 4 bases, with 10 bases separating them. Here the CDR3 reads CASSLDRPYNSPLHF. Here the CDR3 DNA reads TGTGCCAGCAGTTTGGACAGACCTTATAATTCACCCCTCCACTTT.

The rearrangement links TRBV27 to TRBJ2-1; 11 bases match TRBD2. The V and J ends lost 3 bases and 2 bases, in that order; junction bases with no gene match: 3. The germline CDR1 and CDR2 sequences are MNHEY and SMNVEV (reference sequence). The CDR3 runs to 16 residues. The CDR3 coding sequence is TGTGCCAGCAGTTTGGAACTAGCGGGGGCCTACAATGAGCAGTTCTTC. Encoded protein: CASSLELAGAYNEQFF.

The rearrangement joins TRBV27 to TRBJ2-5; 8 bases line up with TRBD2. The CDR3 runs 16 residues. Per germline, CDR1 MNHEY and CDR2 SMNVEV (reference sequence). V shed 6 bases, J shed 5 bases, and the junction held 14 bases outside the gene matches. Here the CDR3 reads CASSPALEAGDETQYF. The CDR3 DNA is TGTGCCAGCAGCCCCGCCTTGGAAGCGGGAGATGAGACCCAGTACTTC.

The V and J genes are TRBV11-2 and TRBJ1-1; D remains unclear. CDR3 length: 14 residues. Germline V lookup: CDR1 SGHAT, CDR2 FQNNGV. V shed 5 bases and J shed 1 base, with 11 bases lying between them. The CDR3 region is CASSLSWTNTEAFF. DNA for the CDR3: TGTGCCAGCAGCCTCAGCTGGACGAACACTGAAGCTTTCTTT.